Presented here are 8 T cell receptor beta chains from one specimen sequenced in a study of T cell repertoires in aging, cancer and after chemotherapy. The template was genomic DNA from peripheral blood, not RNA. TRB rearrangements spanning V, D and J were amplified using mixed TRB-A/B primers. TCRdb called the multiplex PCR reads again in MiXCR, with one record for every CDR3 protein. The table has around 7,900 distinct CDR3 sequences, 40% seen once. The sequenced sample consisted of blood. The receptors shown here come from a human donor in good health.

The chain joins TRBV7-2 to TRBJ1-1, with D tentatively TRBD1 (6 bases). The CDR3 loop spans 16 amino acids. In germline, CDR1 is SGHTA, CDR2 FQGNSA. The germline V and J ends were trimmed by 6 bases and 1 base, with 18 bases remaining between them. The CDR3 protein is CASRPLGQTKNTEAFF. Here the CDR3 DNA reads TGTGCCAGCAGACCTCTTGGACAGACGAAGAACACTGAAGCTTTCTTT.

The J gene is TRBJ2-7, the V gene TRBV6-5; D may be TRBD1 or TRBD2 (7 bases each). Germline-derived CDR1 and CDR2 are MNHEY and SVGAGI. Trimming removed 6 bases from V and 4 bases from J, with 16 bases in between. The CDR3 has 14 residues. In nucleotides, the CDR3 is TGTGCCAGCAGCCCGGCAGGGGGGGGTTACGAGCAGTACTTC. Encoded protein: CASSPAGGGYEQYF.

This clonotype was counted a few times. The V and J genes are TRBV6-5 and TRBJ1-1, with D perhaps TRBD1 (6 bases). Trimming took 7 bases from V and 10 from J, leaving 10 bases between them. This CDR3 region has 10 residues. CDR1 and CDR2 (germline): MNHEY, SVGAGI. The CDR3 nucleotides are TGTGCCAGCACCGGGGGGCGAGCTTTCTTT. Residues: CASTGGRAFF.

The CDR3 is CASGSKGYGYTF. In nucleotides, the CDR3 is TGTGCCAGCGGGTCGAAAGGCTATGGCTACACCTTC. The chain links TRBV11-2 to TRBJ1-2; no clear D gene. V was clipped by 8 bases and J by 4 bases, with 11 bases between them. This CDR3 has 12 amino acids. Germline V CDR1 and CDR2: SGHAT, FQNNGV.

V gene TRBV11-1 combines with J gene TRBJ2-3; a possible D gene is TRBD1 (6 bases). The CDR3 spans 12 residues. The germline CDR1 and CDR2 sequences are SGHAT and FQDESV (reference sequence). V was cut by 5 bases and J by 13 bases, with 16 bases left in between. The DNA of the CDR3 is TGTGCCAGCAGCCTCGAAGGGGGTACTAAGTATTTT. This translates into CASSLEGGTKYF.

This clonotype was seen a few times. V is TRBV19 and J is TRBJ2-3; D might be TRBD1 (6 bases). Trimming stripped 6 bases from V and 6 bases from J, with 13 bases between. Germline lookup yields CDR1 LNHDA and CDR2 SQIVND (reference sequence). The CDR3 has 13 residues. CDR3 nucleotide sequence: TGTGCCAGTAGCCCTGGGGGCAGCGATACGCAGTATTTT. Amino acids: CASSPGGSDTQYF.

This clonotype was counted between two and nine times. Written as DNA, the CDR3 is TGCGCCAGCAGCTGGGACGGGACCGGCTACACCTTC. It yields the protein CASSWDGTGYTF. This sequence joins TRBV5-1 and TRBJ1-2; TRBD1 is a possible D gene (5 bases). The CDR3 is made up of 12 amino acids. Germline V gene data show CDR1 as SGHRS and CDR2 as YFSETQ. The ends were cut back, 3 bases at V and 8 bases at J, with 11 bases in the middle.

There are a few counts of this clonotype. The chain carries TRBV7-2 and TRBJ2-5, with no clear D. CDR3 length equals 12 residues. The germline gives CDR1 SGHTA, CDR2 FQGNSA. With 5 bases removed from V and 4 bases from J, the gap between germline ends came to 8 bases. CDR3 residues: CASSPTLETQYF. Written as DNA, the CDR3 is TGTGCCAGCAGCCCGACATTAGAGACCCAGTACTTC.